This T cell receptor beta chain was recovered during a study of regulatory T cells in long-lasting Graves disease (TCRdb year 2021). About the full investigation: Antithyroid drugs had been taken for less than 3 months by newly diagnosed Graves' disease patients. A total of roughly 35 samples were covered by TCR sequencing, comprising approximately 13 persistent and about 20 newly diagnosed Graves' disease patients. The study took place in China and was registered as a clinical trial. This study used TCR sequencing and RNA sequencing of peripheral blood to compare persistent Graves' disease patients against newly diagnosed Graves' disease patients. Paper-wide results and their limitations: Persistent patients shared more public clonotypes among themselves (around 3,000) than newly diagnosed patients did (roughly 910). Persistent disease showed preferential use of TRBV28, TRBJ1-2 and TRBJ2-5, whereas newly diagnosed disease favored TRBV20-1 and TRBJ2-1. Lower TCR Shannon entropy and fewer highly expanded clones were observed in persistent Graves' disease patients than in newly diagnosed patients, which suggested clonal expansion. Sequencing and analysis were limited to the TCR beta chain. The authors acknowledged the small sample size as a limitation that may reduce accuracy. The study examined only peripheral blood because the primary lesion, thyroid tissue, could not be accessed.

This clonotype was counted many times. Its target antigen remains unknown. Per-nucleotide qualities are absent, and no much larger clonotype sits a single base away. A distance of 12 bases separates the germline ends of V and J, which lose 9 bases and 3 bases respectively. Counted from cysteine to phenylalanine, this CDR3 has 12 amino acids. The CDR3 DNA has 36 bases and is translated from base 1. In the germline V gene, CDR1 corresponds to SNHLY and CDR2 to FYNNEI. Library method: multiplex PCR. The instrument was an Illumina HiSeq 4000. TCR beta libraries were built with iRepertoire HTBI primers and Arm-PCR amplification of CDR3 regions. Before sequencing, the PCR products went through gel purification. The original pipeline was this. A total of 60 to 80 TRBV and some 13 TRBJ segments were identified across samples and were used for gene usage analysis of CDR3 amino acid clonotypes. Filtered high-quality paired reads were merged into contigs using COPE and FqMerger. BLAST was used to align contigs to IMGT TRBV, TRBD and TRBJ reference genes, and CDR3 was defined according to IMGT. Any clonotype with a frequency above 0.1% was classified as a highly expanded clone. Shannon entropy served as the measure of repertoire diversity, while the Gini coefficient captured V-J evenness. A clonotype was considered public if more than one individual shared it. The public reads were reanalyzed by TCRdb: fastp trimming at Q25, MiXCR alignment, in-frame beta chains only. Rows with a matching CDR3 protein are joined into one entry that keeps the most common DNA and genes. The V and J calls were not made by the authors but by TCRdb's processing. The sample has about 540,000 distinct CDR3 sequences on record, roughly 13% of them singletons. Roughly 9.7% of the sample comes from the top ten.

The time point label here, explained by the study, means: newly diagnosed GD, antithyroid drugs for less than 3 months. For both TCR sequencing and RNA sequencing, RNA was extracted from PBMCs using TRIzol. The diagnosis of Graves' disease followed American Thyroid Association guidelines. Recruitment of patients was carried out at an endocrinology department in Xi'an, China. Each patient gave approximately 9.7 milliliters of peripheral blood, collected in an EDTA anticoagulant tube. PBMCs were isolated by Ficoll Paque Plus density gradient separation without further T cell sorting. An Agilent 2100 Bioanalyzer and agarose gel were used to check RNA quality, while a NanoDrop 2000 measured RNA concentration. This same sample was also taken into another study, of T cells in Graves' hyperthyroidism and ophthalmopathy. The second paper further reports: Graves' hyperthyroidism was defined as stable when no progression to ophthalmopathy occurred over 18 months of follow-up. The hyperthyroidism patients were between 18 and 65 years old and newly diagnosed, with a disease duration of less than 2 months. Any patient with an uncontrolled infection, another autoimmune disease, pregnancy or lactation was excluded. Diagnoses were based on clinical symptoms, serum thyroxine and TRAb, thyroid ultrasound and orbital computed tomography. A first-round RT-PCR of the TCR CDR3 used the HTBI primer set with the Qiagen OneStep RT-PCR kit. Most expanded thyroid clonotypes (frequency above 0.001) were also found in blood, which suggests that blood repertoires may mirror thyroid immune responses. A 13 V-J signature model separated ophthalmopathy from stable hyperthyroidism, with around 90% sensitivity and around 84% specificity in cross-validation and 80%/75% in testing. During validation, the model predicted progression to ophthalmopathy a median of about 6.3 months ahead of onset, with almost 71% sensitivity and around 73% specificity. To identify distinguishing TCR V-J signatures, a discovery cohort of roughly 100 patients was used, comprising some 43 with Graves' ophthalmopathy and some 57 with stable Graves' hyperthyroidism. Prospective prediction of ophthalmopathy was tested in an independent validation cohort of fewer than 20 hyperthyroidism patients and roughly 16 patients who later progressed to ophthalmopathy. The approximately 100 discovery patients were divided at random into training and test sets in a 7:3 ratio. Thyroid tissue and blood T-cell repertoires from more than 5 Graves' hyperthyroidism patients were also compared in the study. Once sampling was done, hyperthyroidism patients were given methimazole at a starting dose of 30 mg daily, whereas ophthalmopathy patients were given high-dose intravenous methylprednisolone. A second multiplex PCR round built the libraries, followed by size selection and purification. Libraries were sequenced paired-end with 100 bp reads on an Illumina HiSeq2000. SOAPnuke was used to process the raw data, removing reads that contained adapters or uncalled bases, had a mean Phred below 15, or lacked an exact match to the constant primer or identifier. COPE v1.2.5 was used to merge high-quality paired reads, and clonotypes were defined as unique nucleotide sequences. MiTCR v1.1 was used to align clonotypes to the IMGT TRBV, TRBD and TRBJ reference segments. Analysis was restricted to V-J combinations with a frequency above 0.0001, which covered 98% to 99.2% of repertoires. The TCS score was defined as the ratio of F50 (clonal expansion) to E x V (chaos), calculated using BLOSUM62-based TCRdist between CDR3 peptides within each V-J. Welch's t-statistics and random forest reduced approximately 520 V-J features to roughly 13, which were used in a naive Bayes classifier (R e1071). No statistical method was used to set the sample size in advance, and investigators knew the group allocation. TCR Vbeta CDR3 sequencing of 120 to 150 peripheral blood samples (fewer than 45 ophthalmopathy, 75 to 85 hyperthyroidism and 17 progressor patients) is reported in the paper.

The sequence is built from TRBV2 and TRBJ2-7; no D gene can be assigned with confidence. This sample comprised peripheral blood mononuclear cells (PBMCs), obtained at new diagnosis, from a patient treated with antithyroid drugs. This sequence originates from a young man with Graves disease. Donor details come from another sample of the same person, matched by shared clones. The DNA sequence follows: TGTGCCAGTAATCGAAGGTTCTACGAGCAGTACTTC. This yields the protein CASNRRFYEQYF.